Listed below are T cell receptor beta chains from one sample, sequenced in a study of blood T cell repertoires in COVID-19. Data came from immunoSEQ multiplex PCR; TCRdb stores just in-frame clones and leaves some out. Here the sample spans a few hundred thousand clones, just under 90% being singletons. The specimen was peripheral blood. These receptors were obtained from a woman in her thirties with COVID-19, enrolled during active disease. Each CDR3 is given with its conserved first and last residue. Each record gives: J gene, D gene, clone size, V gene, CDR3 DNA, CDR3 protein. The D gene is left open where the match is weak. Some rows mark clone size as missing; the rest say once, few, many or name a class of expanded clone.

J: TRBJ1-6
D: TRBD1
size: -
V: TRBV19
DNA: TGTGCCAGTAGTATTGGACAGGGGGGTTCACCCCTCCACTTT
CDR3: CASSIGQGGSPLHF

J: TRBJ1-5
D: -
size: -
V: TRBV7-2
DNA: TGTGCCAGCAGCTTAGGAATCAGGGGCAATCAGCCCCAGCATTTT
CDR3: CASSLGIRGNQPQHF

J: TRBJ1-6
D: TRBD1
size: once
V: TRBV14
DNA: TGTGCCAGCAGCCAGCGGGACAGGGGTTTCTATAATTCACCCCTCCACTTT
CDR3: CASSQRDRGFYNSPLHF

J: TRBJ2-2
D: -
size: -
V: TRBV11-2
DNA: TGTGCCAGCAGTAGAACCGGGGAGCTGTTTTTT
CDR3: CASSRTGELFF

J: TRBJ2-1
D: TRBD2
size: -
V: TRBV19
DNA: TGTGCCAGTAGTATCGGTAGCGGGGGCTACAATGAGCAGTTCTTC
CDR3: CASSIGSGGYNEQFF

J: TRBJ2-3
D: TRBD2
size: -
V: TRBV5-5
DNA: TGTGCCAGCAGCCTAGGCGAAAGCGGGGGGCCTAGCACAGATACGCAGTATTTT
CDR3: CASSLGESGGPSTDTQYF

J: TRBJ2-1
D: TRBD2
size: once
V: TRBV4-1
DNA: TGCGCCAGCAGCTATAGCGGGGGGGCCATTGAGCAGTTCTTC
CDR3: CASSYSGGAIEQFF

J: TRBJ2-1
D: TRBD2
size: -
V: TRBV10-2
DNA: TGCGCCAGCAGTCCCGGGACTAGCGGAATCAATGAGCAGTTCTTC
CDR3: CASSPGTSGINEQFF

J: TRBJ2-7
D: -
size: -
V: TRBV29-1
DNA: TGCAGCGCACTGGGGACACATGCCTACGAGCAGTACTTC
CDR3: CSALGTHAYEQYF

J: TRBJ1-1
D: -
size: -
V: TRBV27
DNA: TGTGCCAGCAGTACCCACAGGGACAAGGACACTGAAGCTTTCTTT
CDR3: CASSTHRDKDTEAFF

J: TRBJ1-3
D: -
size: -
V: TRBV5-1
DNA: TGCGCCAGCAGCTTGATAGGGGAATCGTACGGAAACACCATATATTTT
CDR3: CASSLIGESYGNTIYF

J: TRBJ1-1
D: TRBD1
size: -
V: TRBV11-3
DNA: TGTGCCAGCAGCCCCGACAGGGGAGACCCGAACACTGAAGCTTTCTTT
CDR3: CASSPDRGDPNTEAFF

J: TRBJ2-1
D: TRBD1
size: -
V: TRBV6-5
DNA: TGTGCCAGCAGTTTCGGACAGGGGTGGGATGAGCAGTTCTTC
CDR3: CASSFGQGWDEQFF

J: TRBJ2-1
D: TRBD2
size: -
V: TRBV13
DNA: TGTGCCAGCAACCCTCCCCTTAGCGGGGGGGCCAATGAGCAGTTCTTC
CDR3: CASNPPLSGGANEQFF

J: TRBJ2-2
D: TRBD1
size: -
V: TRBV6-1
DNA: TGTGCCAGCAGTGAAGCAGGACAGGGGATTTCAGCGGCAGGAGGGGAGCTGTTTTTT
CDR3: CASSEAGQGISAAGGELFF

J: TRBJ1-5
D: TRBD1
size: -
V: TRBV14
DNA: TGTGCCAGCAGAAACAGGGGTTGGGGTCGCAATCAGCCCCAGCATTTT
CDR3: CASRNRGWGRNQPQHF

J: TRBJ1-4
D: TRBD1
size: -
V: TRBV2
DNA: TGTGCCAGCAGCAGACAGGGGATTGGGGCAACTAATGAAAAACTGTTTTTT
CDR3: CASSRQGIGATNEKLFF

J: TRBJ2-2
D: TRBD2
size: -
V: TRBV7-6
DNA: TGTGCCAGCAGCTTAGGGTTAGCGGGGGTGCTGAACACCGGGGAGCTGTTTTTT
CDR3: CASSLGLAGVLNTGELFF

J: TRBJ1-5
D: -
size: -
V: TRBV7-9
DNA: TGTGCCAGCAGCCCCGCCGGAGGGTTGTGGAATCAGCCCCAGCATTTT
CDR3: CASSPAGGLWNQPQHF

J: TRBJ1-4
D: -
size: few
V: TRBV6-1
DNA: TGTGCCAGCAGTGAAGGACGGGTGAAACTGTTTTTT
CDR3: CASSEGRVKLFF

J: TRBJ2-7
D: -
size: -
V: TRBV2
DNA: TGTGCCAGCAGTGAAGGGCTGGACAGTCTCTACGAGCAGTACTTC
CDR3: CASSEGLDSLYEQYF

J: TRBJ2-1
D: TRBD2
size: -
V: TRBV25-1
DNA: TGTGCCAGCAGTGATAGCGGGGGGGCCAATGAGCAGTTCTTC
CDR3: CASSDSGGANEQFF

J: TRBJ2-2
D: TRBD1
size: -
V: TRBV4-1
DNA: TGCGCCAGCAGCCCTCCAGACAGGGGAAGAACCGGGGAGCTGTTTTTT
CDR3: CASSPPDRGRTGELFF

J: TRBJ1-1
D: -
size: -
V: TRBV19
DNA: TGTGCCAGTAGCCCCGGGGCCAGGGGCACTGAAGCTTTCTTT
CDR3: CASSPGARGTEAFF

J: TRBJ1-4
D: -
size: -
V: TRBV6-1
DNA: TGTGCCAGCAGTGACCGCCCAGCAGCGACTGCAACTAATGAAAAACTGTTTTTT
CDR3: CASSDRPAATATNEKLFF

J: TRBJ2-3
D: -
size: -
V: TRBV7-9
DNA: TGTGCCAGCAGCCCCCGCGGGCCAGATACGCAGTATTTT
CDR3: CASSPRGPDTQYF

J: TRBJ2-1
D: -
size: -
V: TRBV15
DNA: TGTGCCACCAGCAGTCTCCGCGGGGCCGGCTCCTACAATGAGCAGTTCTTC
CDR3: CATSSLRGAGSYNEQFF

J: TRBJ1-2
D: -
size: -
V: TRBV10-2
DNA: TGCGCCAGCTCTCTCGAAGGGGACTATGGCTACACCTTC
CDR3: CASSLEGDYGYTF

J: TRBJ1-1
D: -
size: -
V: TRBV28
DNA: TGTGCCAGCAAGGACAGTAACACTGAAGCTTTCTTT
CDR3: CASKDSNTEAFF

J: TRBJ1-3
D: -
size: -
V: TRBV6-5
DNA: TGTGCCAGCAGCTCTGTGTCCGGAAACACCATATATTTT
CDR3: CASSSVSGNTIYF

J: TRBJ2-1
D: TRBD1
size: -
V: TRBV18
DNA: TGTGCCAGCTCACCCGACACAGGGGGCTGGGGGAATGAGCAGTTCTTC
CDR3: CASSPDTGGWGNEQFF

J: TRBJ1-1
D: -
size: -
V: TRBV7-8
DNA: TGTGCCAGCAGCTTAGGGCGGGGACCTTCCTCGAACACTGAAGCTTTCTTT
CDR3: CASSLGRGPSSNTEAFF

J: TRBJ2-1
D: -
size: -
V: TRBV12-3/TRBV12-4
DNA: TGTGCCAGCAGTTTAGTCTATGAGCAGTTCTTC
CDR3: CASSLVYEQFF

J: TRBJ1-2
D: -
size: few
V: TRBV11-2
DNA: TGTGCCAGCAGCTTAGGACAGGCGTACGGCTACACCTTC
CDR3: CASSLGQAYGYTF

J: TRBJ1-1
D: TRBD1
size: few
V: TRBV5-1
DNA: TGCGCCAGCAGCTTGGTGGGACAGATGAACACTGAAGCTTTCTTT
CDR3: CASSLVGQMNTEAFF

J: TRBJ2-3
D: TRBD2
size: once
V: TRBV7-8
DNA: TGTGCCAGCCGTAAACTAGCGGGGGGGGCAGATACGCAGTATTTT
CDR3: CASRKLAGGADTQYF

J: TRBJ1-2
D: -
size: -
V: TRBV5-1
DNA: TGCGCCAGCAGCTTGGGACTCCCCTCGGAAGGCGGCTACACCTTC
CDR3: CASSLGLPSEGGYTF

J: TRBJ2-7
D: -
size: -
V: TRBV28
DNA: TGTGCCAGCAGTGTTCTCTCCTACGAGCAGTACTTC
CDR3: CASSVLSYEQYF

J: TRBJ2-2
D: TRBD2
size: once
V: TRBV13
DNA: TGTGCCAGCAGCTCGGGACTAGCGGGGGGTGCCGGGGAGCTGTTTTTT
CDR3: CASSSGLAGGAGELFF

J: TRBJ2-2
D: TRBD2
size: -
V: TRBV7-2
DNA: TGTGCCAGCAGCTTATCAATAGGAGCGGGGGGGCCCACCGGGGAGCTGTTTTTT
CDR3: CASSLSIGAGGPTGELFF